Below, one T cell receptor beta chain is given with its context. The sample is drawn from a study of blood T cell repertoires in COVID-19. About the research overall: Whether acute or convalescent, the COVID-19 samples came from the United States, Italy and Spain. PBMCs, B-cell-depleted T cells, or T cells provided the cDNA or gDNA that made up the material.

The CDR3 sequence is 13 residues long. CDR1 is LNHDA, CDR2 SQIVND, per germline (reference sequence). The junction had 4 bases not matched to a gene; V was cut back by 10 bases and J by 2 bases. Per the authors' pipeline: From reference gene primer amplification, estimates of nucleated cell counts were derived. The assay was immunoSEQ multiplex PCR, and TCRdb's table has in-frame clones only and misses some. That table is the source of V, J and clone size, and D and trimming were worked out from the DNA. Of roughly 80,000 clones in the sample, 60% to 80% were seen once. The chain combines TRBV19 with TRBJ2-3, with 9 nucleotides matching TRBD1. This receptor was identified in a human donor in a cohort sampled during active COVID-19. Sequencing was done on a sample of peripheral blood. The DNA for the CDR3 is TGTGCCATCCGGGACAGGGTCACAGATACGCAGTATTTT. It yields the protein CAIRDRVTDTQYF.